One sample yielded the 20 T cell receptor beta chains listed below, sequenced in a study of T-cell reconstitution after alpha-beta-depleted transplantation in children. Unique molecular identifiers were used to barcode this TCRbeta library. TCRdb fed the PCR reads into MiXCR, producing one record per CDR3 protein. The table has 200,000 or so distinct CDR3 sequences, about 8.2% seen once. The sequencing used PBMCs, mostly from graft donor cells, collected 360 days after TCRalphabeta/CD19-depleted stem cell transplant. Receptor source: a male patient between 2 and 10 years old who had a stem cell transplant for acute myeloid leukemia, so the T cells may come from the graft donor.

This clonotype was picked up a small number of times. The gene calls are TRBV25-1 and TRBJ2-2; D is unresolved. The CDR3 consists of 13 residues. V lost 3 bases to trimming and J lost 0 bases, with 2 bases between them. The germline V gene has CDR1 MGHDK and CDR2 SYGVNS. The CDR3 bases are TGTGCCAGCAGTGAGACGAACACCGGGGAGCTGTTTTTT. This gives the protein CASSETNTGELFF.

This clonotype was seen a few times. This chain uses TRBV20-1 with TRBJ2-7, with D tentatively TRBD1 (6 bases). CDR1 and CDR2 from the germline V gene are DFQATT and SNEGSKA (reference sequence). The CDR3 length is 12 residues. The V end was cut by 3 bases, the J end by 4 bases, with 10 bases between. The CDR3 nucleotides are TGCAGTGCTAGCAGGGGAAGGTACGAGCAGTACTTC. Residues: CSASRGRYEQYF.

The table lists this clonotype with many counts. The V gene is TRBV12-3 or TRBV12-4, the J gene TRBJ2-5; D gene uncertain. V was cut by 6 bases and J by 2 bases, with 16 bases left in between. This CDR3 spans 15 amino acids. The DNA for the CDR3 is TGTGCCAGCAGCTGGTCGCTAGGGCAACAAGAGACCCAGTACTTC. Encoded protein: CASSWSLGQQETQYF.

This clonotype has a handful of counts. V is TRBV3-1 and J is TRBJ2-4; D gene unclear. In germline, CDR1 is LGHDT, CDR2 YNNKEL (reference sequence). V lost 2 bases and J 0 bases, leaving 14 bases between the germline ends. The CDR3 has 17 amino acids. The CDR3 here is CASSQSVLRRAKNIQYF. In DNA form, the CDR3 reads TGTGCCAGCAGCCAATCGGTGTTACGTAGAGCCAAAAACATTCAGTACTTC.

This clonotype was seen repeatedly, ten times or more. V gene TRBV10-3 combines with J gene TRBJ2-3; 7 nucleotides match TRBD2. V gave up 6 bases and J gave up 0 bases; unmatched junction bases: 6. Germline-derived CDR1 and CDR2 are ENHRY and SYGVKD. CDR3 length equals 15 residues. The CDR3 DNA follows: TGTGCCATCAGGGGGGGGTCAGAAAGCACAGATACGCAGTATTTT. It codes for CAIRGGSESTDTQYF.

This clonotype was counted ten times or more. The genes are TRBV9 and TRBJ1-4; no clear D. With 4 bases removed from V and 6 bases from J, the gap between germline ends came to 13 bases. CDR1 SGDLS and CDR2 YYNGEE come from the germline V gene. The CDR3 sequence is 14 residues long. CDR3: CASSSRGVDEKLFF. CDR3 DNA: TGTGCCAGCAGCTCCCGGGGAGTGGATGAAAAACTGTTTTTT.

This chain uses TRBV14 with TRBJ2-2; TRBD1 agrees at 12 bases. The V segment lost 4 bases and the J segment 2 bases; nucleotides outside the gene matches: 8. CDR3 size: 18 residues. Looked up from germline, CDR1 is SGHDN and CDR2 is FVKESK. The CDR3 loop reads CASSRTGDRGRNTGELFF. The CDR3 DNA follows: TGTGCCAGCAGCCGCACGGGGGACAGGGGGCGTAACACCGGGGAGCTGTTTTTT.

This clonotype appeared a few times. The rearrangement links TRBV7-2 to TRBJ2-7, with TRBD2 as a possible D gene (5 bases). The CDR3 runs to 15 residues. Germline CDR1 reads SGHTA; CDR2 reads FQGNSA. V was clipped by 2 bases and J by 6 bases, with 17 bases between them. Here the CDR3 reads CASSLMRTPFGEQYF. CDR3 coding DNA: TGTGCCAGCAGCTTAATGCGGACTCCGTTTGGCGAGCAGTACTTC.

This clonotype was seen at least ten times. This chain links TRBV29-1 with TRBJ2-2; the D gene is possibly TRBD1 (5 bases). Trimming removed 3 bases from V and 2 bases from J, with 10 bases in between. The germline V gene has CDR1 SQVTM and CDR2 ANQGSEA. CDR3 length: 14 residues. CDR3 coding DNA: TGCAGCGTTGAGAAACAGGTTAACACCGGGGAGCTGTTTTTT. Protein product: CSVEKQVNTGELFF.

The chain uses TRBV20-1 and TRBJ1-3; D perhaps matches TRBD1 (6 bases). The germline V gene has CDR1 DFQATT and CDR2 SNEGSKA (reference sequence). V lost 7 bases and J lost 0, with 7 bases in between. This CDR3 contains 12 residues. CDR3 bases: TGCAGTGTAGGGGGCTCTGGAAACACCATATATTTT. This encodes CSVGGSGNTIYF.

In this sample, this clonotype turned up a few times. This sequence joins TRBV15 and TRBJ1-4, with no clear D. Trimming shortened V by 4 bases and J by 0 bases, and 6 bases separated the two germline ends. CDR1 and CDR2 from the germline V gene are LNHNV and YYDKDF (reference sequence). The CDR3 is 14 amino acids. CDR3 nucleotides: TGTGCCACCAGCAAGACTGCAACTAATGAAAAACTGTTTTTT. It yields the protein CATSKTATNEKLFF.

This chain joins TRBV20-1 and TRBJ1-5, with 8 positions matching TRBD1. The trim removed 5 bases at V and 4 bases at J, leaving 4 bases unmatched. The CDR3 contains 13 residues. CDR1 and CDR2 from the germline V gene are DFQATT and SNEGSKA (reference sequence). CDR3 sequence: CSASDRANQPQHF. The DNA of the CDR3 is TGCAGTGCTTCGGACAGGGCTAATCAGCCCCAGCATTTT.

There are a few counts of this clonotype. The rearrangement joins TRBV27 to TRBJ1-2; 9 bases line up with TRBD1. This CDR3 comprises 14 residues. CDR1 and CDR2 from the germline V gene are MNHEY and SMNVEV (reference sequence). V shed 3 bases, J shed 4 bases, and the junction held 3 bases outside the gene matches. The CDR3 reads CASSFRDRAYGYTF. CDR3 DNA: TGTGCCAGCAGTTTCAGGGACAGGGCCTATGGCTACACCTTC.

At least ten counts were recorded for this clonotype. The chain joins TRBV29-1 to TRBJ2-7, with D hard to call. Germline V CDR1 and CDR2: SQVTM, ANQGSEA. The CDR3 consists of 11 residues. The germline V and J ends were trimmed by 1 base and 3 bases, with 4 bases remaining between them. The CDR3: CSVEADYEQYF. The CDR3 bases are TGCAGCGTTGAAGCAGACTACGAGCAGTACTTC.

This clonotype has ten or more counts. The chain combines TRBV5-1 with TRBJ2-3; D is undetermined. Germline V gene lookup returns CDR1 SGHRS and CDR2 YFSETQ. V was cut by 4 bases and J by 0 bases, with 18 bases left in between. The CDR3 length is 17 residues. CDR3 coding DNA: TGCGCCAGCAGCCCACCCTCTCTGTGGGGAAGCACAGATACGCAGTATTTT. It encodes CASSPPSLWGSTDTQYF.

This clonotype was picked up a small number of times. The rearrangement joins TRBV29-1 to TRBJ2-6; D is unresolved. Germline assignment: CDR1 SQVTM and CDR2 ANQGSEA. This CDR3 spans 13 amino acids. V was shortened by 3 bases and J by 2 bases, with 5 bases between the two germline ends. Written as DNA, the CDR3 is TGCAGCGTTGAGGGTGCTGGGGCCAACGTCCTGACTTTC. This gives the protein CSVEGAGANVLTF.

Many counts were recorded for this clonotype. The V gene is TRBV29-1, the J gene TRBJ1-4; D remains ambiguous. This CDR3 contains 13 residues. CDR1 and CDR2 from the germline V gene are SQVTM and ANQGSEA. V was trimmed by 4 bases and J by 7 bases, leaving 13 bases between them. CDR3 nucleotide sequence: TGCAGCGTTGGTTGGCCTCGGAGTGAAAAACTGTTTTTT. This sequence encodes CSVGWPRSEKLFF. Based on the CDR3 plus reference TRBV29-1 and TRBJ1-4, the full variable domain is SAVISQKPSRDICQRGTSLTIQCQVDSQVTMMFWYRQQPGQSLTLIATANQGSEATYESGFVIDKFPISRPNLTFSTLTVSNMSPEDSSIYLCSVGWPRSEKLFFGSGTQLSVL.

This clonotype came up many times. This chain joins TRBV29-1 and TRBJ2-1; 8 bases match TRBD2. CDR1 is SQVTM and CDR2 is ANQGSEA in the germline V gene. The trim removed 6 bases at V and 7 bases at J, leaving 17 bases unmatched. The CDR3 covers 16 residues. The CDR3 DNA reads as TGCAGCGTCAAACTGAGCGGGGGCACACAGAGGAATGAGCAGTTCTTC. Translating it yields CSVKLSGGTQRNEQFF.

This chain connects TRBV12-3 or TRBV12-4 to TRBJ2-1; possibly TRBD1 or TRBD2 for D (5 bases each). The CDR3 covers 16 residues. With 5 bases removed from V and 4 bases from J, the gap between germline ends came to 18 bases. The CDR3 DNA follows: TGTGCCAGCAGTAGTAACCGGGACGGCCCTTACAATGAGCAGTTCTTC. Translating it yields CASSSNRDGPYNEQFF.

In its sample, this clonotype was seen many times. J is TRBJ2-3 and V is TRBV6-5; D possibly corresponds to TRBD1 (5 bases). In germline, CDR1 is MNHEY, CDR2 SVGAGI. Trimming stripped 0 bases from V and 1 base from J, with 8 bases between. This CDR3 spans 15 amino acids. The CDR3 sequence is CASSYSQGGTDTQYF. In DNA form, the CDR3 reads TGTGCCAGCAGTTACTCCCAAGGGGGCACAGATACGCAGTATTTT.